These T cell receptor beta chains were read from a single sample in a study of lymphopenia after photon versus proton radiotherapy. The data were produced by immunoSEQ multiplex PCR, yet TCRdb's version contains in-frame clones alone and is incomplete. The sample contains about 53,000 clones, around 80% of which appear only once. Sequenced material: peripheral blood, taken from a patient treated with photon-based radiotherapy. The receptors derive from a man aged 50-60 years with gastric cancer. Both conserved end residues are part of each CDR3. D genes are given only for firm matches. Only some rows state a clone size, as once, few, many or a class for expanded clones.

clone size: .; V gene: TRBV18; D gene: .; J gene: TRBJ1-3; CDR3 DNA: TGTGCCAGCTCAGACACAAGACAGGCTAATGGAAACACCATATATTTT; CDR3 protein: CASSDTRQANGNTIYF
clone size: once; V gene: TRBV4-2; D gene: TRBD2; J gene: TRBJ2-1; CDR3 DNA: TGTGCCAGCAGCCCTGCTAGCGGGAAGACCGATGAGCAGTTCTTC; CDR3 protein: CASSPASGKTDEQFF
clone size: .; V gene: TRBV11-2; D gene: TRBD2; J gene: TRBJ2-7; CDR3 DNA: TGTGCCAGCAGCTTAGATCGGCCACTAGCGGGAGGGAAAAAGCAGTACTTC; CDR3 protein: CASSLDRPLAGGKKQYF
clone size: .; V gene: TRBV6-6; D gene: TRBD1; J gene: TRBJ2-7; CDR3 DNA: TGTGCCAGCAGTAACTCGGACAGGGTAGGGGAGCAGTACTTC; CDR3 protein: CASSNSDRVGEQYF
clone size: .; V gene: TRBV27; D gene: TRBD1; J gene: TRBJ2-7; CDR3 DNA: TGTGCCAGCAGCCCGACAGGGGGAGGCTACGAGCAGTACTTC; CDR3 protein: CASSPTGGGYEQYF
clone size: .; V gene: TRBV27; D gene: TRBD1; J gene: TRBJ1-1; CDR3 DNA: TGTGCCAGCAGTCCGGGACAGGCGGGAATCGCTTTCTTT; CDR3 protein: CASSPGQAGIAFF
clone size: .; V gene: TRBV28; D gene: .; J gene: TRBJ2-3; CDR3 DNA: TGTGCCAGCAGCTGGGGGCCAGTCGGCACAGATACGCAGTATTTT; CDR3 protein: CASSWGPVGTDTQYF
clone size: .; V gene: TRBV14; D gene: .; J gene: TRBJ2-1; CDR3 DNA: TGTGCCAGCAGCCAAGATAGCGGATTCCCCTACAATGAGCAGTTCTTC; CDR3 protein: CASSQDSGFPYNEQFF
clone size: .; V gene: TRBV5-1; D gene: .; J gene: TRBJ2-7; CDR3 DNA: TGCGCCAGCAGCCGCGCCACAGGGAGCAGCTCCTACGAGCAGTACTTC; CDR3 protein: CASSRATGSSSYEQYF
clone size: .; V gene: TRBV5-1; D gene: .; J gene: TRBJ2-3; CDR3 DNA: TGCGCCAGCAGCCCTCTTGGCGGAGGGGCCTCTGGCACAGATACGCAGTATTTT; CDR3 protein: CASSPLGGGASGTDTQYF
clone size: once; V gene: TRBV2; D gene: .; J gene: TRBJ2-1; CDR3 DNA: TGTGCCAGCAGCCTTCTTGAGCAGTTCTTC; CDR3 protein: CASSLLEQFF
clone size: few; V gene: TRBV6-5; D gene: TRBD2; J gene: TRBJ2-5; CDR3 DNA: TGTGCCAGCAGTTACTCGGAAGGGGAGGGCGCAGAGACCCAGTACTTC; CDR3 protein: CASSYSEGEGAETQYF
clone size: .; V gene: TRBV5-1; D gene: .; J gene: TRBJ2-2; CDR3 DNA: TGCGCCAGCAGCTTTGGCAGCACCGGGGAGCTGTTTTTT; CDR3 protein: CASSFGSTGELFF
clone size: few; V gene: TRBV18; D gene: .; J gene: TRBJ1-1; CDR3 DNA: TGTGCCAGCTCACCGGGGAGCGAGAACACTGAAGCTTTCTTT; CDR3 protein: CASSPGSENTEAFF
clone size: .; V gene: TRBV12-5; D gene: .; J gene: TRBJ1-1; CDR3 DNA: TGTGCTAGTGGTGCGAGAGACCTAGACACTGAAGCTTTCTTT; CDR3 protein: CASGARDLDTEAFF
clone size: .; V gene: TRBV23-1; D gene: TRBD2; J gene: TRBJ2-7; CDR3 DNA: TGCGCCAGCAGTCAGGGACTAGCGGACGAGCAGTACTTC; CDR3 protein: CASSQGLADEQYF
clone size: .; V gene: TRBV18; D gene: .; J gene: TRBJ1-5; CDR3 DNA: TGTGCCAGCTCACCAAGGGAGGGGACTGTTGACAATCAGCCCCAGCATTTT; CDR3 protein: CASSPREGTVDNQPQHF
clone size: .; V gene: TRBV9; D gene: TRBD2; J gene: TRBJ2-1; CDR3 DNA: TGTGCCAGCAGCCGCTCCAACCTAGCGGGAGGGATCCTCTCCTACAATGAGCAGTTCTTC; CDR3 protein: CASSRSNLAGGILSYNEQFF
clone size: .; V gene: TRBV5-1; D gene: .; J gene: TRBJ2-3; CDR3 DNA: TGCGCCAGCAGCCTCTCCACAGATACGCAGTATTTT; CDR3 protein: CASSLSTDTQYF
clone size: .; V gene: TRBV29-1; D gene: .; J gene: TRBJ2-3; CDR3 DNA: TGCAGCGTTGAATTTAGCACAGATACGCAGTATTTT; CDR3 protein: CSVEFSTDTQYF
clone size: .; V gene: TRBV12-5; D gene: .; J gene: TRBJ2-1; CDR3 DNA: TGTGCTAGTGCCCGCTTGGAGTACAATGAGCAGTTCTTC; CDR3 protein: CASARLEYNEQFF
clone size: few; V gene: TRBV2; D gene: .; J gene: TRBJ2-3; CDR3 DNA: TGTGCCAGCAGTTGGACTGAACCTAGCACAGATACGCAGTATTTT; CDR3 protein: CASSWTEPSTDTQYF
clone size: .; V gene: TRBV28; D gene: TRBD1; J gene: TRBJ1-1; CDR3 DNA: TGTGCCAGCAGTTTAGGGGCAACAGGGGACACTGAAGCTTTCTTT; CDR3 protein: CASSLGATGDTEAFF
clone size: few; V gene: TRBV28; D gene: TRBD1; J gene: TRBJ1-5; CDR3 DNA: TGTGCCAGCAGTCTGGGACAGCCTGGAGTTCAGCCCCAGCATTTT; CDR3 protein: CASSLGQPGVQPQHF
clone size: few; V gene: TRBV5-1; D gene: TRBD2; J gene: TRBJ2-3; CDR3 DNA: TGCGCCAGCAGCTTGTTCTCTAGCGGGAGCCCCGATACGCAGTATTTT; CDR3 protein: CASSLFSSGSPDTQYF
clone size: .; V gene: TRBV11-2; D gene: .; J gene: TRBJ1-3; CDR3 DNA: TGTGCCAGCAGCGGAAACCTCGGGACACTCTCTGGAAACACCATATATTTT; CDR3 protein: CASSGNLGTLSGNTIYF
clone size: .; V gene: TRBV6-5; D gene: .; J gene: TRBJ2-2; CDR3 DNA: TGTGCCAGCACGGTGGTCGGGGAGCTGTTTTTT; CDR3 protein: CASTVVGELFF
clone size: once; V gene: TRBV10-3; D gene: .; J gene: TRBJ2-2; CDR3 DNA: TGTGCCATCAGTGAGTCTAAGGGGCCCAACACCGGGGAGCTGTTTTTT; CDR3 protein: CAISESKGPNTGELFF
clone size: .; V gene: TRBV13; D gene: .; J gene: TRBJ2-7; CDR3 DNA: TGTGCCAGCAGCTTAGCGGGGCCCGAGTCCTACGAGCAGTACTTC; CDR3 protein: CASSLAGPESYEQYF
clone size: .; V gene: TRBV11-3; D gene: .; J gene: TRBJ1-2; CDR3 DNA: TGTGCCAGCAGCTCCCATGGACAGCAGGGGGGCTACACCTTC; CDR3 protein: CASSSHGQQGGYTF
clone size: few; V gene: TRBV7-2; D gene: .; J gene: TRBJ2-6; CDR3 DNA: TGTGCCAGCAGCTTAGGGGGTCTCCGGGCCAACGTCCTGACTTTC; CDR3 protein: CASSLGGLRANVLTF
clone size: once; V gene: TRBV2; D gene: .; J gene: TRBJ1-1; CDR3 DNA: TGTGCCAGCAGTGAAAGGGGCAGGGCTGAAGCTTTCTTT; CDR3 protein: CASSERGRAEAFF
clone size: .; V gene: TRBV9; D gene: TRBD2; J gene: TRBJ2-7; CDR3 DNA: TGTGCCAGCAGCGTAGCGCTAGCGGGGCCCTCCGAGCAGTACTTC; CDR3 protein: CASSVALAGPSEQYF
clone size: .; V gene: TRBV14; D gene: TRBD2; J gene: TRBJ2-2; CDR3 DNA: TGTGCCAGCAGCCGCCCCGGGAGGACGAACACCGGGGAGCTGTTTTTT; CDR3 protein: CASSRPGRTNTGELFF
clone size: .; V gene: TRBV14; D gene: TRBD1; J gene: TRBJ2-5; CDR3 DNA: TGTGCCAGCAGCCAACCGGGACAGTGGGAGACCCAGTACTTC; CDR3 protein: CASSQPGQWETQYF
clone size: .; V gene: TRBV5-1; D gene: TRBD1; J gene: TRBJ1-2; CDR3 DNA: TGCGCCAGCAGCTTGGCGGGACAGGAGTTGGATGGCTACACCTTC; CDR3 protein: CASSLAGQELDGYTF
clone size: .; V gene: TRBV7-9; D gene: .; J gene: TRBJ2-5; CDR3 DNA: TGTGCCAGCAGCTTAGGCTTCGGCCAAGAGACCCAGTACTTC; CDR3 protein: CASSLGFGQETQYF
clone size: .; V gene: TRBV4-1; D gene: .; J gene: TRBJ2-7; CDR3 DNA: TGCGCCAGCAGCCAAGCACAAGGAACAGGCTGGGAGCAGTACTTC; CDR3 protein: CASSQAQGTGWEQYF
clone size: once; V gene: TRBV6-1; D gene: TRBD1; J gene: TRBJ2-2; CDR3 DNA: TGTGCCAGCACTGGCGGGACAGGGGCCACCGGGGAGCTGTTTTTT; CDR3 protein: CASTGGTGATGELFF
clone size: .; V gene: TRBV4-1; D gene: .; J gene: TRBJ2-2; CDR3 DNA: TGCGCCAGCAGCCAAGATGGGCTAGCTGGGGTCACCGGGGAGCTGTTTTTT; CDR3 protein: CASSQDGLAGVTGELFF
clone size: .; V gene: TRBV20-1; D gene: .; J gene: TRBJ2-4; CDR3 DNA: TGCAGTGCTACCCCCTCGGACATTCAGTACTTC; CDR3 protein: CSATPSDIQYF
clone size: .; V gene: TRBV5-4; D gene: TRBD2; J gene: TRBJ2-6; CDR3 DNA: TGTGCCAGCAGCTTGGGTAGCGGGAGACCCTCTGGGGCCAACGTCCTGACTTTC; CDR3 protein: CASSLGSGRPSGANVLTF
clone size: .; V gene: TRBV7-9; D gene: .; J gene: TRBJ2-2; CDR3 DNA: TGTGCCAGCAGCCCGAGAACCTGGGAGCTGTTTTTT; CDR3 protein: CASSPRTWELFF
clone size: .; V gene: TRBV6-5; D gene: .; J gene: TRBJ1-1; CDR3 DNA: TGTGCCAGCAGTTACTCAGCTTTCCGGGGCAACACTGAAGCTTTCTTT; CDR3 protein: CASSYSAFRGNTEAFF
clone size: .; V gene: TRBV19; D gene: TRBD1; J gene: TRBJ1-1; CDR3 DNA: TGTGCCAGTAGTATAGTAGACAGGGGCACTGAAGCTTTCTTT; CDR3 protein: CASSIVDRGTEAFF
clone size: .; V gene: TRBV7-2; D gene: TRBD1; J gene: TRBJ2-2; CDR3 DNA: TGTGCCAGCAGCTTCCGGGACAGGGGGACCGGGGAGCTGTTTTTT; CDR3 protein: CASSFRDRGTGELFF
clone size: .; V gene: TRBV2; D gene: .; J gene: TRBJ1-4; CDR3 DNA: TGTGCCAGCGAGGAGGGGACATTTAATGAAAAACTGTTTTTT; CDR3 protein: CASEEGTFNEKLFF
clone size: .; V gene: TRBV7-8; D gene: .; J gene: TRBJ2-3; CDR3 DNA: TGTGCCAGCAGCTTAGAAGTGGTTGCAGTAGATACGCAGTATTTT; CDR3 protein: CASSLEVVAVDTQYF
clone size: .; V gene: TRBV10-3; D gene: .; J gene: TRBJ2-5; CDR3 DNA: TGTGCCATCAGTGCTCACTCTAACAGGGTCCAAGAGACCCAGTACTTC; CDR3 protein: CAISAHSNRVQETQYF
clone size: .; V gene: TRBV11-1; D gene: .; J gene: TRBJ2-5; CDR3 DNA: TGTGCCAGCAGCTTAGCGGGCCGGCGAGAGACCCAGTACTTC; CDR3 protein: CASSLAGRRETQYF
clone size: .; V gene: TRBV19; D gene: TRBD1; J gene: TRBJ1-5; CDR3 DNA: TGTGCCAGTAGCCCCCTAGATAGGACAGGGAAAAATCAGCCCCAGCATTTT; CDR3 protein: CASSPLDRTGKNQPQHF